The T cell receptor (beta chain) described here comes from a study of cytomegalovirus exposure and HLA in healthy donors. Study context: Unique TCRs from HLA-typed donors, 70 million to 100 million of them, were held in an early data release.

The PCR ran on 60 Vbeta and 13 Jbeta primers. Method: immunoSEQ multiplex PCR; TCRdb's copy keeps in-frame clones and lacks some. The sample lists under 200,000 clones; almost 85% were seen once. Germline values: CDR1 KGHSH, CDR2 LQKENI. The CDR3 covers 13 residues. Trimming removed 1 base from V and 8 bases from J; junction bases left unmatched: 1. The sample consisted of PBMCs. The origin of this receptor is a woman between 50 and 59 years old in good health and CMV-seronegative. The chain uses TRBV18 and TRBJ1-4; 7 positions match TRBD1. CDR3 nucleotides: TGTGCCAGCTCACCACGACAGGGCGAAAAACTGTTTTTT. Its translation is CASSPRQGEKLFF.